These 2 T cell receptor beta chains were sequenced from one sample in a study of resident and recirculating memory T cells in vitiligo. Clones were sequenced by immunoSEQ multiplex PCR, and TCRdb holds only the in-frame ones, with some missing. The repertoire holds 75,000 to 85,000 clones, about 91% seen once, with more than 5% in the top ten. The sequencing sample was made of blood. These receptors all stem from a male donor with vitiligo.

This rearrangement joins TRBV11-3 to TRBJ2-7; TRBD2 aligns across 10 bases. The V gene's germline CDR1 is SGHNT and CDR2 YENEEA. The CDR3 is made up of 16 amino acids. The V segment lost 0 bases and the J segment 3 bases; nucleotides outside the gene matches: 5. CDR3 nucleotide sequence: TGTGCCAGCAGCTTAGAGTCAGCGGGAGGGATCTACGAGCAGTACTTC. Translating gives CASSLESAGGIYEQYF.

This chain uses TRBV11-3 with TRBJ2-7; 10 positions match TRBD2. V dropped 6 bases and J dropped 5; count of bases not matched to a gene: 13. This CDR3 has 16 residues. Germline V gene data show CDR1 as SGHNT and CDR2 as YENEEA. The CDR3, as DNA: TGTGCCAGCAGTTCCGACACACTAGCGGGATTTCACGAGCAGTACTTC. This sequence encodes CASSSDTLAGFHEQYF. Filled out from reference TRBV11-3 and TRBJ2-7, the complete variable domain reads EAGVVQSPRYKIIEKKQPVAFWCNPISGHNTLYWYLQNLGQGPELLIRYENEEAVDDSQLPKDRFSAERLKGVDSTLKIQPAELGDSAVYLCASSSDTLAGFHEQYFGPGTRLTVT.